This T cell receptor beta chain was obtained from a study of blood T cell repertoires in COVID-19. Measured with immunoSEQ multiplex PCR; TCRdb has only the in-frame clones, and not every one. The data show more than 350,000 clones, 80% to 90% seen once. Germline V gene lookup returns CDR1 MDHEN and CDR2 SYDVKM. The CDR3 spans 13 residues. V gave up 6 bases and J gave up 4 bases, with 13 bases separating them. The TCR originated in a woman younger than 45 with COVID-19, enrolled during active disease. The chain uses TRBV28 and TRBJ2-7; tentative D call: TRBD1 (7 bases). The material sequenced was peripheral blood. The CDR3 nucleotides are TGTGCCAGCAGCCGGGCAGGGGGGTACGAGCAGTACTTC. It is translated as CASSRAGGYEQYF.